The 25 T cell receptor beta chains presented below share a single source sample, sequenced in a study of cytomegalovirus exposure and HLA in healthy donors. The PCR ran on 60 Vbeta and 13 Jbeta primers. The table came from immunoSEQ multiplex PCR; TCRdb's copy has only in-frame clones and leaves some out. The table has about 86,000 clones, approximately 70% seen once; the top ten hold approximately 7.8%. What was sequenced was PBMCs. The receptors originated from a man aged 55-75 years in good health and CMV-seronegative.

This chain links TRBV28 with TRBJ2-7; 9 bases align to TRBD1. V lost 4 bases, J lost 0 bases, and 7 bases stayed unmatched. The CDR3 is 16 amino acids. Germline V gives CDR1 MDHEN, CDR2 SYDVKM. This CDR3 is CASSSLDRGHSYEQYF. CDR3 coding DNA: TGTGCCAGCAGTTCCCTGGACAGGGGACACTCCTACGAGCAGTACTTC.

This clone is a singleton in its sample. The V call is TRBV12-5, the J call TRBJ2-1, with D maybe TRBD2 (6 bases). This CDR3 contains 14 residues. Trimming took off 7 bases at V and 1 base at J, with 11 bases between the two ends. The germline gives CDR1 LGHNT, CDR2 FRNRAP. The CDR3 coding sequence is TGTGCTAGTGCTCCGGGGGTGTCCTACAATGAGCAGTTCTTC. It is translated as CASAPGVSYNEQFF.

The chain has TRBV4-1 and TRBJ2-2; D is possibly TRBD2 (5 bases). V dropped 2 bases and J dropped 7 bases, with 14 bases sitting between them. The germline gives CDR1 MGHRA, CDR2 YSYEKL. The CDR3 covers 15 residues. CDR3 residues: CASSQRGKDGGELFF. CDR3 nucleotide sequence: TGCGCCAGCAGCCAACGAGGGAAGGATGGCGGGGAGCTGTTTTTT.

This clone was seen a handful of times. This chain joins TRBV5-4 and TRBJ2-7; 7 bases agree with TRBD1. The CDR3 is 14 amino acids. After removal of 5 bases from V and 5 bases from J, the junction contained 10 bases not matched to a gene. CDR1 is SGHNT, CDR2 YYREEE, per germline (reference sequence). In DNA form, the CDR3 reads TGTGCCAGCAGGTACGACAGGGACGGCCACGAGCAGTACTTC. Translation: CASRYDRDGHEQYF.

V gene TRBV5-6 combines with J gene TRBJ2-5; possibly TRBD1 for D (6 bases). Between the trimmed V and J ends, which lost 1 base and 3 bases, there was a span of 10 bases. The CDR3 runs 14 residues. The germline gives CDR1 SGHDT, CDR2 YYEEEE. The DNA of the CDR3 is TGTGCCAGCAGCTTGCGGCAGGGGAAAGAGACCCAGTACTTC. This codes for CASSLRQGKETQYF.

This clone was counted a few times. This chain uses TRBV6-5 with TRBJ1-3, with 8 bases identical to TRBD1. CDR1 is MNHEY and CDR2 is SVGAGI in the germline V gene. The CDR3 covers 15 residues. V dropped 5 bases and J dropped 2; count of bases not matched to a gene: 5. The DNA for the CDR3 is TGTGCCAGCAGTCGACAGGGGAAGACTGGAAACACCATATATTTT. Its translation: CASSRQGKTGNTIYF.

The chain is built from TRBV27 and TRBJ1-4; maybe TRBD1 (6 bases). V lost 1 base and J 8 bases, leaving 14 bases between the germline ends. CDR1 and CDR2 from the germline V gene are MNHEY and SMNVEV (reference sequence). CDR3 length: 15 amino acids. The CDR3 spells CASSLLGGVGEKLFF. DNA of the CDR3: TGTGCCAGCAGTTTATTAGGGGGGGTGGGCGAAAAACTGTTTTTT.

V usage is TRBV11-2 and J usage is TRBJ2-5; 13 bases are shared with TRBD2. CDR3 length equals 15 residues. Germline lookup yields CDR1 SGHAT and CDR2 FQNNGV. V was clipped by 5 bases and J by 3 bases; unmatched bases: 3. The CDR3 loop reads CASSLTSGGEETQYF. CDR3 coding DNA: TGTGCCAGCAGCCTCACTAGCGGGGGGGAAGAGACCCAGTACTTC. Supplemented by reference TRBV11-2 and TRBJ2-5, the full variable domain reads EAGVAQSPRYKIIEKRQSVAFWCNPISGHATLYWYQQILGQGPKLLIQFQNNGVVDDSQLPKDRFSAERLKGVDSTLKIQPAKLEDSAVYLCASSLTSGGEETQYFGPGTRLLVL.

The chain recombines TRBV5-1 with TRBJ2-2; 9 bases fit TRBD2. J was trimmed by 7 bases and V by 4 bases; bases with no gene match: 14. Germline V gives CDR1 SGHRS, CDR2 YFSETQ. The CDR3 consists of 17 residues. The CDR3 reads CASSVDGGRAGIGELFF. In DNA, the CDR3 is TGCGCCAGCAGCGTAGACGGCGGGAGGGCCGGGATCGGGGAGCTGTTTTTT. The full variable domain, completed using reference TRBV5-1 and TRBJ2-2, is KAGVTQTPRYLIKTRGQQVTLSCSPISGHRSVSWYQQTPGQGLQFLFEYFSETQRNKGNFPGRFSGRQFSNSRSEMNVSTLELGDSALYLCASSVDGGRAGIGELFFGEGSRLTVL.

The gene calls are TRBV30 and TRBJ2-2; no definite D call. Germline lookup yields CDR1 GTSNPN and CDR2 SVGIG (reference sequence). Trimming stripped 3 bases from V and 3 bases from J, with 5 bases between. The CDR3 is 12 residues long. CDR3 in DNA: TGTGCCTGGAGCCGAGACACCGGGGAGCTGTTTTTT. As protein: CAWSRDTGELFF.

The chain links TRBV2 to TRBJ2-1; 9 bases are shared with TRBD2. The CDR3 runs 15 residues. CDR1 and CDR2 from the germline V gene are SNHLY and FYNNEI. The V segment lost 1 base and the J segment 8 bases; nucleotides outside the gene matches: 6. The CDR3, as DNA: TGTGCCAGCAGTGAAGGGACTAGCGTCTTCTATGAGCAGTTCTTC. Translation gives CASSEGTSVFYEQFF.

The gene calls are TRBV7-7 and TRBJ2-5; TRBD1 aligns across 10 bases. CDR1 is SSHAT, CDR2 FNYEAQ, per germline (reference sequence). V shed 3 bases and J 4 bases; nucleotides not matched to a gene: 5. The CDR3 is 15 residues long. CDR3 sequence reads: CASSLGQGPPETQYF. For the CDR3, the DNA is TGTGCCAGCAGCTTGGGACAGGGGCCCCCAGAGACCCAGTACTTC.

The V and J genes are TRBV10-3 and TRBJ2-1; 12 positions match TRBD1. Germline V CDR1 and CDR2: ENHRY, SYGVKD. The V and J ends lost 3 bases and 8 bases, in that order; junction bases with no gene match: 8. This CDR3 contains 16 residues. CDR3 nucleotide sequence: TGTGCCATCAGTGACTGGGGACAGGGGGCAGGTGATGAGCAGTTCTTC. Amino acids: CAISDWGQGAGDEQFF.

The V call is TRBV6-6, the J call TRBJ2-5, with 9 bases aligning to TRBD1. CDR3 length: 14 residues. V lost 6 bases to trimming and J lost 0 bases; unmatched junction nucleotides: 2. CDR1 and CDR2 from the germline V gene are MNHNY and SVGAGI (reference sequence). CDR3 region: CASSRDRDQETQYF. The CDR3 DNA reads TGTGCCAGCAGCCGGGACAGGGACCAAGAGACCCAGTACTTC.

In this sample, this clone turned up a few times. V gene TRBV6-5 combines with J gene TRBJ1-5; no reliable D call. The ends were cut back, 6 bases at V and 1 base at J, with 13 bases in the middle. Germline V gene data show CDR1 as MNHEY and CDR2 as SVGAGI. The CDR3 is 15 amino acids. This CDR3 reads CASRRWAESNQPQHF. CDR3 nucleotide sequence: TGTGCCAGCAGGAGATGGGCAGAGAGCAATCAGCCCCAGCATTTT.

This clone was observed a single time. This chain links TRBV5-6 with TRBJ2-5, with 13 bases lining up with TRBD2. The CDR3 length is 16 residues. CDR1 is SGHDT, CDR2 YYEEEE, per germline. Trimming cost V 5 bases and J 7 bases; bases outside gene matches: 11. The DNA of the CDR3 is TGTGCCAGCAGATTTGGGACTAGCGGGAAAATAGGGACCCAGTACTTC. Its protein is CASRFGTSGKIGTQYF.

DNA of the CDR3: TGTGCCATCAGTGAAGGCGGCAACAATGAGCAGTTCTTC. It translates to CAISEGGNNEQFF. The rearrangement joins TRBV10-3 to TRBJ2-1; no clear D. This CDR3 is built from 13 residues. V was shortened by 3 bases and J by 5 bases, with 8 bases between the two germline ends. Germline CDR1 reads ENHRY; CDR2 reads SYGVKD.

The gene calls are TRBV7-2 and TRBJ1-1; no definite D call. The germline V and J ends were trimmed by 3 bases and 1 base, with 21 bases remaining between them. The CDR3 has 18 residues. Per germline, CDR1 SGHTA and CDR2 FQGNSA. The CDR3 protein is CASSFPVLSQRGNTEAFF. The CDR3 region has the DNA TGTGCCAGCAGCTTTCCGGTCCTTTCCCAACGGGGGAACACTGAAGCTTTCTTT.

With respect to this clone: The sample has other DNA sequences that encode this CDR3 too. The rearrangement links TRBV5-8 to TRBJ1-6, with 8 bases that match TRBD1. V shed 2 bases, J shed 5 bases, and the junction held 3 bases outside the gene matches. Germline V gene lookup returns CDR1 SGHTS and CDR2 YDEGEE. The CDR3 consists of 15 residues. The CDR3 loop reads CASSLWTGNNSPLHF. CDR3 nucleotide sequence: TGTGCCAGCAGCTTATGGACAGGGAATAATTCACCCCTCCACTTT.

The chain couples TRBV19 to TRBJ1-4; D unresolved. CDR1 and CDR2 from the germline V gene are LNHDA and SQIVND (reference sequence). The V end lost 5 bases, the J end lost 4 bases, and 14 bases lay between the germline ends. CDR3 size: 15 residues. The DNA for the CDR3 is TGTGCCAGTAGTGGCCAACAAGTAAATAATGAAAAACTGTTTTTT. Its translation: CASSGQQVNNEKLFF. The full variable domain, its missing parts supplied by reference TRBV19 and TRBJ1-4, is DGGITQSPKYLFRKEGQNVTLSCEQNLNHDAMYWYRQDPGQGLRLIYYSQIVNDFQKGDIAEGYSVSREKKESFPLTVTSAQKNPTAFYLCASSGQQVNNEKLFFGSGTQLSVL.

The rearrangement uses TRBV10-3 and TRBJ1-4; TRBD1 aligns across 10 bases. The CDR3 runs to 15 residues. Trimming at V came to 2 bases and at J to 8 bases, leaving 5 bases not matched to a gene. In germline, CDR1 is ENHRY, CDR2 SYGVKD. Written as DNA, the CDR3 is TGTGCCATCAGTGAGGGGGACAGGGGAGGAGAAAAACTGTTTTTT. The encoded protein is CAISEGDRGGEKLFF.

This clone was observed a handful of times. The J gene is TRBJ2-5, the V gene TRBV19, with a weak D call TRBD2 (6 bases). V was clipped by 3 bases and J by 5 bases, with 13 bases between them. This CDR3 is built from 14 residues. The germline CDR1 and CDR2 sequences are LNHDA and SQIVND (reference sequence). The CDR3, as DNA: TGTGCCAGTAGTATGATTGTAGGAGGGGAGACCCAGTACTTC. Protein: CASSMIVGGETQYF.

The gene calls are TRBV5-4 and TRBJ2-7; 8 bases map to TRBD2. The CDR3 has 14 amino acids. Germline assignment: CDR1 SGHNT and CDR2 YYREEE (reference sequence). V lost 4 bases and J lost 3; bases outside the gene matches: 6. This chain's CDR3 is CASSTPGLDYEQYF. The CDR3 bases are TGTGCCAGCAGCACACCGGGACTAGACTACGAGCAGTACTTC.

The genes are TRBV7-2 and TRBJ2-7, with 7 bases identical to TRBD2. The CDR3 runs 12 residues. V lost 5 bases, J lost 4 bases, and 2 bases stayed unmatched. CDR1 is SGHTA and CDR2 is FQGNSA in the germline V gene. CDR3 DNA sequence: TGTGCCAGCAGCGCGGGAGTTTACGAGCAGTACTTC. Encoded protein: CASSAGVYEQYF.

The CDR3 region has the DNA TGCGCCAGCAGCTCCACCGGGACAGGGAGTGAGCAGTACTTC. It is translated as CASSSTGTGSEQYF. The gene calls are TRBV10-2 and TRBJ2-7; TRBD1 matches at 9 bases. The CDR3 totals 14 residues. The trim removed 6 bases at V and 7 bases at J, leaving 10 bases unmatched. Germline loops: CDR1 WSHSY, CDR2 SAAADI.